These 6 T cell receptor beta chains originate from one sample sequenced in a study of blood T cells in healthy people across ages. Together with a sample-barcoded 5' primer, a J-beta primer mix was included in a second PCR lasting roughly 6 to 12 cycles. From the 5' RACE reads, TCRdb called clonotypes with MiXCR, one entry per CDR3 protein. This table holds approximately 730,000 distinct CDR3 sequences, roughly two fifths found once. The specimen was blood. The receptors were sampled from a woman aged 55-75 years in good health.

This chain uses TRBV12-3 or TRBV12-4 with TRBJ2-1; 7 bases line up with TRBD2. Trimming at V came to 6 bases and at J to 10 bases, leaving 6 bases not matched to a gene. The CDR3 contains 12 residues. For the CDR3, the DNA is TGTGCCAGCAGACCAACTAGCGAGGAGCAGTTCTTC. As protein: CASRPTSEEQFF.

V and J are TRBV29-1 and TRBJ2-2; D might be TRBD1 (6 bases). V dropped 6 bases and J dropped 3 bases, with 11 bases sitting between them. The CDR3 is 13 residues long. CDR1 SQVTM and CDR2 ANQGSEA come from the germline V gene. CDR3 nucleotides: TGCAGCGTACGACAGGCGGACACCGGGGAGCTGTTTTTT. Translation gives CSVRQADTGELFF.

This clonotype has a handful of counts. The chain uses TRBV7-2 and TRBJ1-4; D is unresolved. V lost 1 base, J lost 4 bases, and 10 bases lay in between. The CDR3 has 15 amino acids. Per the germline V gene, CDR1 is SGHTA and CDR2 is FQGNSA. The CDR3 DNA is TGTGCCAGCAGCTTAGAGGGCGGATTTAATGAAAAACTGTTTTTT. Translated: CASSLEGGFNEKLFF.

This chain links TRBV7-2 with TRBJ1-5; possibly TRBD1 for D (5 bases). The germline V gene encodes CDR1 SGHTA and CDR2 FQGNSA. The ends were cut back, 2 bases at V and 7 bases at J, with 12 bases in the middle. This CDR3 region has 14 residues. This CDR3 is CASSLSGIKQPQHF. The CDR3 bases are TGTGCCAGCAGCTTATCAGGGATCAAGCAGCCCCAGCATTTT.

J is TRBJ2-1 and V is TRBV5-1, with TRBD1 identical over 9 bases. Germline trimming cut 4 bases from V and 8 bases from J; bases unmatched to any gene: 7. The CDR3 length is 14 residues. Germline V lookup: CDR1 SGHRS, CDR2 YFSETQ. CDR3 region: CASSRGQGFDEQFF. CDR3 coding DNA: TGCGCCAGCAGCAGGGGACAGGGTTTCGATGAGCAGTTCTTC.

This clonotype came up a few times. For the CDR3, the DNA is TGTGCCAGCAGTGTTACTAGCCCCGGGGAGCTGTTTTTT. Translation gives CASSVTSPGELFF. The chain joins TRBV3-1 to TRBJ2-2, with D tentatively TRBD2 (6 bases). The CDR3 is 13 amino acids. Germline V gives CDR1 LGHDT, CDR2 YNNKEL (reference sequence). V gave up 6 bases and J gave up 6 bases, with 11 bases separating them.